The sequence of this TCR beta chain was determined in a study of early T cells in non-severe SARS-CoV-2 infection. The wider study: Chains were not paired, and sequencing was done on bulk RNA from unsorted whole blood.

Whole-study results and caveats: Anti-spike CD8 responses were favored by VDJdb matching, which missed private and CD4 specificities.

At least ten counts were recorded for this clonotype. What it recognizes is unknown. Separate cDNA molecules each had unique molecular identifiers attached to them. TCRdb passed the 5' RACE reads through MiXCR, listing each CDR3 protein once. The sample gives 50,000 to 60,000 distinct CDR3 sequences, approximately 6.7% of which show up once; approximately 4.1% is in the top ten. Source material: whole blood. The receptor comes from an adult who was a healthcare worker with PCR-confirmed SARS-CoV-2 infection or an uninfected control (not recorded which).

CDR3 in amino acids: CASSKFRGRVTEAFF. CDR3 DNA: TGTGCCAGCAGCAAATTTAGGGGGCGCGTGACTGAAGCTTTCTTT. The V and J genes are TRBV21-1 and TRBJ1-1; TRBD1, the table's D call, was not compared with the DNA. TRBV21-1 is a known pseudogene. The CDR3 sequence is 15 residues long.